One and the same sample provided the 18 T cell receptor beta chains below, sequenced in a study of blood T cell repertoires in COVID-19. Profiling relied on immunoSEQ multiplex PCR, and the TCRdb table lists in-frame clones only, not all of them. Of 150,000 to 200,000 clones listed, around 81% are singletons. The sample consisted of peripheral blood. Source of these receptors: a woman of 80 years or more with COVID-19, enrolled during active disease.

The DNA of the CDR3 is TGCAGCGTTGAAGATCGCTCGCAGGGAAGGACAGATACGCAGTATTTT. This translates into CSVEDRSQGRTDTQYF. The J gene is TRBJ2-3, the V gene TRBV29-1, with D maybe TRBD1 (5 bases). Germline-derived CDR1 and CDR2 are SQVTM and ANQGSEA. The CDR3 totals 16 residues. Trimming took off 0 bases at V and 3 bases at J, with 16 bases between the two ends.

This clone came up a few times. This rearrangement joins TRBV7-8 to TRBJ2-5; TRBD2 agrees at 8 bases. From germline, CDR1 is SGHVS and CDR2 FQNEAQ. Trimming removed 0 bases from V and 5 bases from J; junction bases left unmatched: 8. This CDR3 contains 16 residues. CDR3 DNA: TGTGCCAGCAGCTTAGCGACGAGACTAGCGAGGGAGACCCAGTACTTC. This translates into CASSLATRLARETQYF. The variable domain in full, completed from reference TRBV7-8 and TRBJ2-5, reads GAGVSQSPRYKVAKRGQDVALRCDPISGHVSLFWYQQALGQGPEFLTYFQNEAQLDKSGLPSDRFFAERPEGSVSTLKIQRTQQEDSAVYLCASSLATRLARETQYFGPGTRLLVL.

This CDR3 reads CASSSIASSTDTQYF. CDR3 coding DNA: TGTGCCAGCAGTTCCATAGCGTCGAGCACAGATACGCAGTATTTT. The rearrangement joins TRBV6-2 or TRBV6-3 to TRBJ2-3; TRBD2 might be the D (5 bases). The CDR3 runs 15 residues. V lost 4 bases to trimming and J lost 0 bases, with 11 bases between them. Germline-derived CDR1 and CDR2 are MNHEY and SVGEGT.

This chain links TRBV27 with TRBJ1-6; D unclear. The CDR3 length is 16 residues. Germline values: CDR1 MNHEY, CDR2 SMNVEV (reference sequence). V lost 3 bases, J lost 1 base, and 10 bases lay in between. CDR3 protein: CASSFFRGSYNSPLHF. In DNA, the CDR3 is TGTGCCAGCAGTTTTTTTCGGGGATCCTATAATTCACCCCTCCACTTT.

The V call is TRBV2, the J call TRBJ1-1; 8 bases are a match to TRBD1. CDR1 SNHLY and CDR2 FYNNEI come from the germline V gene. With V trimmed by 5 bases and J by 4 bases, 3 bases remained unmatched. The CDR3 runs to 13 residues. The CDR3 here is CASSSQGATEAFF. In nucleotides, the CDR3 is TGTGCCAGCAGTTCTCAGGGGGCCACTGAAGCTTTCTTT.

The chain has TRBV9 and TRBJ2-5; 10 nucleotides agree with TRBD1. The CDR3 is 15 residues long. Germline CDR1 SGDLS, CDR2 YYNGEE. After removal of 7 bases from V and 2 bases from J, the junction contained 8 bases not matched to a gene. The DNA of the CDR3 is TGTGCCAGCGCCGGGACAGGGGATTTTCAAGAGACCCAGTACTTC. Translated: CASAGTGDFQETQYF.

This clone came up many times. The chain carries TRBV7-9 and TRBJ2-7; D unresolved. Trimming pared 3 bases from V and 3 bases from J, leaving 9 bases between. This CDR3 contains 13 residues. The germline gives CDR1 SEHNR, CDR2 FQNEAQ (reference sequence). In DNA, the CDR3 is TGTGCCAGCAGCTTTGGTAGTTTCTACGAGCAGTACTTC. Amino acids: CASSFGSFYEQYF. Variable domain in full (rest from reference TRBV7-9 and TRBJ2-7): DTGVSQNPRHKITKRGQNVTFRCDPISEHNRLYWYRQTLGQGPEFLTYFQNEAQLEKSRLLSDRFSAERPKGSFSTLEIQRTEQGDSAMYLCASSFGSFYEQYFGPGTRLTVT.

This clone came up once. This sequence joins TRBV2 and TRBJ1-3; D uncertain. CDR3 size: 15 residues. CDR1 is SNHLY, CDR2 FYNNEI, per germline. V was trimmed by 4 bases and J by 0 bases, leaving 10 bases between them. The CDR3 loop reads CASSASPRSGNTIYF. DNA for the CDR3: TGTGCCAGCAGTGCATCACCGCGCTCTGGAAACACCATATATTTT.

V gene TRBV7-2 combines with J gene TRBJ1-1; D is perhaps TRBD1 (5 bases). V dropped 5 bases and J dropped 0 bases, with 10 bases sitting between them. The CDR3 length is 14 residues. Germline CDR1 and CDR2: SGHTA and FQGNSA. CDR3 protein: CASSTGPMNTEAFF. CDR3 nucleotide sequence: TGTGCCAGCAGCACAGGACCAATGAACACTGAAGCTTTCTTT.

The genes are TRBV18 and TRBJ2-3, with D possibly matching TRBD2 (5 bases). Deletions cut 1 base from V and 2 bases from J, with 10 bases between. The germline V gene encodes CDR1 KGHSH and CDR2 LQKENI. The CDR3 length is 15 residues. CDR3 DNA: TGTGCCAGCTCACCACAACTAGTCGACACAGATACGCAGTATTTT. Protein product: CASSPQLVDTDTQYF.

This chain uses TRBV6-1 with TRBJ2-1; 7 bases are a match to TRBD2. The junction had 12 bases not matched to a gene; V was cut back by 3 bases and J by 4 bases. Germline V gene sequence: CDR1 MNHNS, CDR2 SASEGT. The CDR3 spans 17 residues. The CDR3 bases are TGTGCCAGCAGTGATCTACTGGCGGGAGAGGTGTACAATGAGCAGTTCTTC. This gives the protein CASSDLLAGEVYNEQFF.

V gene TRBV18 combines with J gene TRBJ1-3; no firm D call. The V end was cut by 2 bases, the J end by 10 bases, with 12 bases between. CDR3 length: 13 residues. Per the germline V gene, CDR1 is KGHSH and CDR2 is LQKENI. CDR3 DNA: TGTGCCAGCTCACCAGGAGAGAGGAGGACCATATATTTT. This codes for CASSPGERRTIYF.

CDR3 in DNA: TGTGCCAGCAGCTTAGGAGTCGGCCCGGGCGAGCAGTACTTC. Translated: CASSLGVGPGEQYF. J is TRBJ2-7 and V is TRBV11-2; D uncertain. CDR3 length: 14 residues. The V end was cut by 1 base, the J end by 6 bases, with 13 bases between. Germline V CDR1 and CDR2: SGHAT, FQNNGV. The complete variable domain, with remaining parts taken from reference TRBV11-2 and TRBJ2-7, reads EAGVAQSPRYKIIEKRQSVAFWCNPISGHATLYWYQQILGQGPKLLIQFQNNGVVDDSQLPKDRFSAERLKGVDSTLKIQPAKLEDSAVYLCASSLGVGPGEQYFGPGTRLTVT.

The chain carries TRBV6-2 or TRBV6-3 and TRBJ1-2; a weak D match, TRBD1 (5 bases). V was trimmed by 6 bases and J by 3 bases, leaving 8 bases between them. Germline loops: CDR1 MNHEY, CDR2 SVGEGT. The CDR3 runs to 12 residues. DNA of the CDR3: TGTGCCAGCAGCCTACAGGACTATGGCTACACCTTC. It encodes CASSLQDYGYTF.

The genes are TRBV30 and TRBJ1-6; D is undetermined. Germline V gene lookup returns CDR1 GTSNPN and CDR2 SVGIG (reference sequence). Trimming took 1 base from V and 0 from J, leaving 10 bases between them. The length of the CDR3 is 16 residues. CDR3 sequence: CAWSDTISSYNSPLHF. The CDR3 DNA is TGTGCCTGGAGTGATACCATTAGCTCCTATAATTCACCCCTCCACTTT. Supplemented by reference TRBV30 and TRBJ1-6, the full variable domain reads SQTIHQWPATLVQPVGSPLSLECTVEGTSNPNLYWYRQAAGRGLQLLFYSVGIGQISSEVPQNLSASRPQDRQFILSSKKLLLSDSGFYLCAWSDTISSYNSPLHFGNGTRLTVT.

This chain uses TRBV7-8 with TRBJ2-1, with D perhaps TRBD2 (5 bases). Between the trimmed V and J ends, which lost 2 bases and 7 bases, there was a span of 9 bases. CDR1 and CDR2 (germline): SGHVS, FQNEAQ. The CDR3 loop spans 13 amino acids. CDR3 nucleotides: TGTGCCAGCAGCTTACGGGATTGGAATGAGCAGTTCTTC. Residues: CASSLRDWNEQFF. Variable domain in full (rest from reference TRBV7-8 and TRBJ2-1): GAGVSQSPRYKVAKRGQDVALRCDPISGHVSLFWYQQALGQGPEFLTYFQNEAQLDKSGLPSDRFFAERPEGSVSTLKIQRTQQEDSAVYLCASSLRDWNEQFFGPGTRLTVL.

This chain links TRBV19 with TRBJ1-2; 9 positions match TRBD1. The CDR3 covers 16 residues. With V trimmed by 3 bases and J by 2 bases, 7 bases remained unmatched. Germline CDR1 reads LNHDA; CDR2 reads SQIVND (reference sequence). The CDR3: CASSMYGGTGNYGYTF. CDR3 coding DNA: TGTGCCAGTAGTATGTATGGAGGGACAGGGAACTATGGCTACACCTTC.

This chain connects TRBV5-1 to TRBJ2-2; 11 bases align to TRBD2. This CDR3 has 16 amino acids. In germline, CDR1 is SGHRS, CDR2 YFSETQ. J gave up 6 bases and V 0 bases, and 4 bases lay outside the gene matches. This chain's CDR3 is CASSLATSGNAGELFF. CDR3 coding DNA: TGCGCCAGCAGCTTGGCGACTAGCGGGAATGCCGGGGAGCTGTTTTTT.